This TCR beta chain was sequenced during a study of cytomegalovirus exposure and HLA in healthy donors. Study context: Most genotyped donors, around 78% of some 400, had Caucasian-associated genetic ancestry. Points from the study as a whole: A highly shared variant cluster was judged a likely technical artifact. Immune exposure was documented only through CMV serostatus.

Trimming stripped 4 bases from V and 0 bases from J, with 13 bases between. Germline V gives CDR1 SGHVS, CDR2 FNYEAQ. This CDR3 is 16 amino acids long. PCR amplification relied on 60 Vbeta primers (plus 13 Jbeta primers). Here immunoSEQ multiplex PCR was the method, and the copy in TCRdb shows in-frame clones only, minus some. The sample consists of approximately 140,000 clones, around 90% of them appearing once. Remarks on this clone: Its antigen is not known.

The TCR comes from a middle-aged woman in good health and CMV-seronegative. This chain connects TRBV7-6 to TRBJ2-1; maybe TRBD2 (6 bases). Sequencing was carried out using PBMCs. The CDR3 sequence: CASSSLRESSYNEQFF. CDR3 nucleotide sequence: TGTGCCAGCAGCTCCCTTCGGGAGAGCTCCTACAATGAGCAGTTCTTC.